One sample yielded the 5 T cell receptor beta chains listed below, sequenced in a study of CD8 T cells in Susac syndrome. Random-hexamer reverse transcription was applied to about 0.5 to 1 ug RNA. MiXCR, run by TCRdb on the immunoSEQ multiplex PCR reads, gives a single entry per CDR3 protein. The sample contains tens of thousands of distinct CDR3 sequences, roughly 94% of which appear only once. Sequencing input: CD8+ T cells from PBMCs. Receptors were obtained from a human donor in good health.

V usage is TRBV19 and J usage is TRBJ1-2; D unresolved. Germline lookup yields CDR1 LNHDA and CDR2 SQIVND (reference sequence). The CDR3 extends over 16 amino acids. V was cut by 6 bases and J by 2 bases, with 19 bases left in between. The CDR3 reads CASSHFLGGSNYGYTF. For the CDR3, the DNA is TGTGCCAGTAGCCATTTCCTCGGAGGTAGCAACTATGGCTACACCTTC.

The gene calls are TRBV2 and TRBJ2-1, with D maybe TRBD2 (6 bases). The V gene's germline CDR1 is SNHLY and CDR2 FYNNEI. This CDR3 has 16 residues. V lost 1 base, J lost 0 bases, and 10 bases lay in between. CDR3: CASSEGTGSSYNEQFF. The CDR3 DNA reads as TGTGCCAGCAGTGAAGGGACCGGGAGCTCCTACAATGAGCAGTTCTTC.

The gene calls are TRBV7-9 and TRBJ2-7, with 8 bases identical to TRBD1. The CDR3 has 18 residues. Germline assignment: CDR1 SEHNR and CDR2 FQNEAQ (reference sequence). Losses at the gene ends were 1 base for V and 3 bases for J; bases not matched to a gene: 14. The CDR3 protein is CASSLVLLVGTGVYEQYF. Here the CDR3 DNA reads TGTGCCAGCAGCTTAGTGTTGTTAGTTGGGACAGGTGTCTACGAGCAGTACTTC. The full variable domain, in which reference TRBV7-9 and TRBJ2-7 provide the parts outside the CDR3, is DTGVSQNPRHKITKRGQNVTFRCDPISEHNRLYWYRQTLGQGPEFLTYFQNEAQLEKSRLLSDRFSAERPKGSFSTLEIQRTEQGDSAMYLCASSLVLLVGTGVYEQYFGPGTRLTVT.

The V gene is TRBV5-1, the J gene TRBJ2-7; no reliable D call. CDR1 SGHRS and CDR2 YFSETQ come from the germline V gene. The CDR3 extends over 13 amino acids. Trimming shortened V by 2 bases and J by 4 bases, and 10 bases separated the two germline ends. CDR3 region: CASSLGPTYEQYV. CDR3 nucleotide sequence: TGCGCCAGCAGCTTAGGACCGACATACGAGCAGTACGTC.

The chain combines TRBV11-2 with TRBJ2-5; D not resolved. Trimming removed 4 bases from V and 3 bases from J, with 3 bases in between. Germline-derived CDR1 and CDR2 are SGHAT and FQNNGV. The CDR3 loop spans 11 amino acids. In DNA, the CDR3 is TGTGCCAGCAGCTCAGAAGAGACCCAGTACTTC. Amino acid sequence: CASSSEETQYF.